The T cell receptor (beta chain) under discussion was sequenced for a study of cytomegalovirus exposure and HLA in healthy donors. Note on this clone: Antigen unknown.

The PCR used 60 Vbeta and 13 Jbeta primers. Sequencing was performed with immunoSEQ multiplex PCR; in TCRdb, only in-frame clones are kept and a portion is missing. Of 250,000 to 350,000 clones detected, roughly 88% appear once; the ten largest clones hold 3.5% to 4%. Study results and caveats: The productive fraction for most TCR beta V segments was about 90% or about 30% in an earlier analysis.

CDR3 length: 13 residues. The germline V gene encodes CDR1 SGHKS and CDR2 YYEKEE (reference sequence). The V end lost 2 bases, the J end lost 2 bases, and 7 bases lay between the germline ends. The J gene is TRBJ2-5, the V gene TRBV5-5; unclear D gene. This receptor was identified in a man in his forties in good health and CMV-seropositive. Material for sequencing was PBMCs. The CDR3 protein is CASSFASQETQYF. In DNA form, the CDR3 reads TGTGCCAGCAGCTTCGCCAGTCAAGAGACCCAGTACTTC.